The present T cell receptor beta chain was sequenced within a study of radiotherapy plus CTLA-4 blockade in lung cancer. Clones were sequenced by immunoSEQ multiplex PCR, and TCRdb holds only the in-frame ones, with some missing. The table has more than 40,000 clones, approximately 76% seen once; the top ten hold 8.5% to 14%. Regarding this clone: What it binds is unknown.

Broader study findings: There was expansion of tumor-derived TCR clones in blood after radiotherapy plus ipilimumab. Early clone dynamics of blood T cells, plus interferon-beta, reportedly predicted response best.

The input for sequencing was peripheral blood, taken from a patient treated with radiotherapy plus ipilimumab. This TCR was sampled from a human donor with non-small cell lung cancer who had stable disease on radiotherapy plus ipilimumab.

The CDR3 region has the DNA TGTGCCAGCAGTTACTCTTTCTCACAGGATACGCAGTATTTT. It specifies CASSYSFSQDTQYF. The chain carries TRBV6-5 and TRBJ2-3; D gene uncertain. The CDR3 covers 14 residues. V shed 0 bases and J shed 6 bases, with 10 bases lying between them. Germline values: CDR1 MNHEY, CDR2 SVGAGI.